The 9 T cell receptor beta chains presented below share a single source sample, sequenced in a study of blood T cell repertoires in COVID-19. The assay was immunoSEQ multiplex PCR, and TCRdb's table has in-frame clones only and misses some. Of 65,000 to 90,000 clones detected, 65% to 85% appear once; the ten largest clones hold roughly 4%. Specimen: peripheral blood. These receptors all stem from a woman aged 60 to 75 with acute or convalescent COVID-19.

The chain couples TRBV19 to TRBJ1-2, with 7 nucleotides matching TRBD1. CDR1 LNHDA and CDR2 SQIVND come from the germline V gene (reference sequence). CDR3 size: 14 residues. The ends lost 5 bases at V and 4 bases at J; junction bases unmatched: 7. In nucleotides, the CDR3 is TGTGCCAGTAGTTCGGGACAGAGTATCTATGGCTACACCTTC. It codes for CASSSGQSIYGYTF. Full variable domain (remainder filled in from reference TRBV19 and TRBJ1-2): DGGITQSPKYLFRKEGQNVTLSCEQNLNHDAMYWYRQDPGQGLRLIYYSQIVNDFQKGDIAEGYSVSREKKESFPLTVTSAQKNPTAFYLCASSSGQSIYGYTFGSGTRLTVV.

The chain employs TRBV6-5 and TRBJ2-3; 8 bases are shared with TRBD2. Germline V gene sequence: CDR1 MNHEY, CDR2 SVGAGI. Losses at the gene ends were 8 bases for V and 13 bases for J; bases not matched to a gene: 8. The CDR3 sequence is 11 residues long. CDR3 in amino acids: CASWGGGRKYF. The CDR3 DNA is TGTGCCAGCTGGGGCGGGGGGAGGAAGTATTTT.

This rearrangement joins TRBV3-1 (or the pseudogene TRBV3-2) to TRBJ2-5; 10 bases are a match to TRBD2. Germline-derived CDR1 and CDR2 are LGHDT and YNNKEL (reference sequence). This CDR3 spans 14 amino acids. V lost 6 bases and J lost 1; bases outside the gene matches: 2. For the CDR3, the DNA is TGTGCCAGCAGTGGACTAGCGGCCCAAGAGACCCAGTACTTC. Amino acid sequence: CASSGLAAQETQYF.

This rearrangement joins TRBV5-1 to TRBJ2-3, with 8 positions matching TRBD1. The CDR3 extends over 14 amino acids. V gave up 4 bases and J gave up 2 bases; unmatched junction bases: 3. The germline V gene encodes CDR1 SGHRS and CDR2 YFSETQ. CDR3 sequence reads: CASSEGQDTDTQYF. The CDR3 DNA is TGCGCCAGCAGCGAGGGACAGGACACAGATACGCAGTATTTT.

This clone was found once. This chain connects TRBV9 to TRBJ1-6; D ambiguous. Germline assignment: CDR1 SGDLS and CDR2 YYNGEE. V gave up 3 bases and J gave up 11 bases, with 12 bases separating them. This CDR3 region has 13 residues. The CDR3 region has the DNA TGTGCCAGCAGCGCAGAGATGCGGACACCCCTCCACTTT. Protein sequence: CASSAEMRTPLHF.

This clone has just a few counts. The CDR3 sequence: CAWTPSGSLNEQFF. CDR3 DNA: TGTGCCTGGACGCCCAGCGGGAGTTTAAATGAGCAGTTCTTC. The J gene is TRBJ2-1, the V gene TRBV30; TRBD2 aligns across 8 bases. Germline values: CDR1 GTSNPN, CDR2 SVGIG (reference sequence). CDR3 length equals 14 residues. The V gene end was trimmed by 4 bases and the J gene end by 7 bases; junction bases not matched to a gene: 9.

The chain has TRBV5-8 and TRBJ2-7, with TRBD2 matching 15 bases. V trimming: 4 bases; J trimming: 9 bases; junction bases outside the gene matches: 8. There are 15 residues in the CDR3. CDR1 is SGHTS, CDR2 YDEGEE, per germline. The CDR3 protein is CASSLGGLAGGGQYF. The DNA of the CDR3 is TGTGCCAGCAGCCTCGGGGGACTAGCGGGAGGAGGGCAGTACTTC. The full variable domain, completed using reference TRBV5-8 and TRBJ2-7, is EAGVTQSPTHLIKTRGQQATLRCSPISGHTSVYWYQQALGLGLQFLLWYDEGEERNRGNFPPRFSGRQFPNYSSELNVNALELEDSALYLCASSLGGLAGGGQYFGPGTRLTVT.

This sequence joins TRBV5-5 and TRBJ1-5; the D gene is possibly TRBD1 (6 bases). The CDR3 has 15 amino acids. Germline assignment: CDR1 SGHKS and CDR2 YYEKEE (reference sequence). Trimming took off 2 bases at V and 3 bases at J, with 12 bases between the two ends. DNA for the CDR3: TGTGCCAGCAGCTTACTACAGGGAACCAATCAGCCCCAGCATTTT. Residues: CASSLLQGTNQPQHF.

The rearrangement joins TRBV21-1 to TRBJ1-2. TRBV21-1 is labeled a pseudogene. CDR3 length: 12 residues. The CDR3 coding sequence is TGTGCCAGCAGCTCCCGGGTCTCGGGCTACACCTTC. Translated: CASSSRVSGYTF.